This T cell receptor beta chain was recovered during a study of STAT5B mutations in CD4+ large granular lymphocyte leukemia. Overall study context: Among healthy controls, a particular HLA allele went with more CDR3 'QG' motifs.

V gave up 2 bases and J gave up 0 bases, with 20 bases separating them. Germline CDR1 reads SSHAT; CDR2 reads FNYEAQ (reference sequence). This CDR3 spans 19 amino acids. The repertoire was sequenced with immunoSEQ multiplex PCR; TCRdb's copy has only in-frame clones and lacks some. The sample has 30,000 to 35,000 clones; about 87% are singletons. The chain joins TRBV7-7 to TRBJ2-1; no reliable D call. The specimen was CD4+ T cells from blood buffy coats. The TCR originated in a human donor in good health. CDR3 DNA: TGTGCCAGCAGCTTAAGTCCGAGGCCTGCTTATAGCTCCTACAATGAGCAGTTCTTC. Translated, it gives CASSLSPRPAYSSYNEQFF.